This TCR beta chain was found in a study of a mutant IDH1 vaccine in newly diagnosed glioma. Study-level background: Eight vaccinations went to patients in weeks 1, 3, 5, 7, 11, 15, 19, 23. Vaccines began 4-6 weeks after radiotherapy alone, or with temozolomide cycles. Treatment recipients were approximately 60% male and 37.5% female, and their mean age was around 39 years.

Noted time point: week 11, during vaccination. Mutant IDH1 20-mer peptide, at 300 ug, made up each vaccine dose, with topical imiquimod. The V end lost 10 bases, the J end lost 2 bases, and 18 bases lay between the germline ends. The CDR3 has 15 residues. Germline-derived CDR1 and CDR2 are LNHDA and SQIVND (reference sequence). About this clone: Antigen unknown.

Sequencing was performed with immunoSEQ multiplex PCR; in TCRdb, only in-frame clones are kept and a portion is missing. The sample lists 38,000 or so clones, about four fifths occurring once. Specimen: peripheral blood mononuclear cells (PBMCs), collected from a glioma patient whose treatment included an IDH1 peptide vaccine. The source is a woman between 25 and 40 years old with glioma. Some clones in this sample may be carry-over from other donors' samples. The rearrangement uses TRBV19 and TRBJ2-1, with TRBD2 as a possible D gene (5 bases). CDR3 sequence (DNA): TGTGCCACTAATACACTAGGCGGTGCCTACAATGAGCAGTTCTTC. Translated, it gives CATNTLGGAYNEQFF.